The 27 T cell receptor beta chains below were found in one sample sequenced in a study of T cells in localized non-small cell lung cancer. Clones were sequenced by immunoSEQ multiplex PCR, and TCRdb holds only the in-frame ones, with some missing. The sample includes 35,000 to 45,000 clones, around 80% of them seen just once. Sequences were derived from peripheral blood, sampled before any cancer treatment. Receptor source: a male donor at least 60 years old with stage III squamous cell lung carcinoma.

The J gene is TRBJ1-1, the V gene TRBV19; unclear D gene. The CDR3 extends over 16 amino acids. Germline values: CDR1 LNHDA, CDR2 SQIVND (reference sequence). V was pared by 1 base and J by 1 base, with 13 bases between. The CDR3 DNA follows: TGTGCCAGTAGTATAGCCGGCGGATACCCGAACACTGAAGCTTTCTTT. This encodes CASSIAGGYPNTEAFF.

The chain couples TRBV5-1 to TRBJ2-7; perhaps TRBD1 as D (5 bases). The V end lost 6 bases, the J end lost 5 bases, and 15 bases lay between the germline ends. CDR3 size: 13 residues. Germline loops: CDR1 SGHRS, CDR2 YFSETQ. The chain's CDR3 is CASTKSRADEQYF. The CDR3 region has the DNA TGCGCCAGCACCAAAAGCAGGGCGGACGAGCAGTACTTC.

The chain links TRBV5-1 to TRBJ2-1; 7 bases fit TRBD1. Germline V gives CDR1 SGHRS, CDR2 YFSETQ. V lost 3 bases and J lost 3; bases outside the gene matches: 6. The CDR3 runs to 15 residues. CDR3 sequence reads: CASSSRDSLYNEQFF. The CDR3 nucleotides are TGCGCCAGCAGCTCCCGGGACAGCCTCTACAATGAGCAGTTCTTC.

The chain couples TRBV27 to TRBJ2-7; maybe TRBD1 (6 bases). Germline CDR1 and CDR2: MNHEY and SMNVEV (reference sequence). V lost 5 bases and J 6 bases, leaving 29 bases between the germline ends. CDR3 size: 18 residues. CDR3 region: CASSPPRAGVDVMSEQYF. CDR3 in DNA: TGTGCCAGCAGTCCCCCCAGGGCAGGGGTGGATGTCATGTCCGAGCAGTACTTC.

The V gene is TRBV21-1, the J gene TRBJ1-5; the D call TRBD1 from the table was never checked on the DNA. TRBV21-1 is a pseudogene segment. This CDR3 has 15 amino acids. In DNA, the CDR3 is TGTGCCAGCACCCCGGGACAGGGCTGCAATCAGCCCCAGCATTTT. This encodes CASTPGQGCNQPQHF.

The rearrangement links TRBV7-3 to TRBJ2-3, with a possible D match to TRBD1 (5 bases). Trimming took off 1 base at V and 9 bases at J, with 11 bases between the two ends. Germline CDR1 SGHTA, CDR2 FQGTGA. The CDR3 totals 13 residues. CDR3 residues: CASSLSRQGTQYF. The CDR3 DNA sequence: TGTGCCAGCAGCTTAAGTCGCCAGGGAACGCAGTATTTT.

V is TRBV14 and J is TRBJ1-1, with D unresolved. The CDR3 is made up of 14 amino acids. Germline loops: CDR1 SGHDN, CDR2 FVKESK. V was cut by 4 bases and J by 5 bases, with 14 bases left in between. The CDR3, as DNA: TGTGCCAGCAGCCTCGAGGCAGGCCTAACTGAAGCTTTCTTT. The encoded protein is CASSLEAGLTEAFF. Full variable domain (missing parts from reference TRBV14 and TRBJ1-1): EAGVTQFPSHSVIEKGQTVTLRCDPISGHDNLYWYRRVMGKEIKFLLHFVKESKQDESGMPNNRFLAERTGGTYSTLKVQPAELEDSGVYFCASSLEAGLTEAFFGQGTRLTVV.

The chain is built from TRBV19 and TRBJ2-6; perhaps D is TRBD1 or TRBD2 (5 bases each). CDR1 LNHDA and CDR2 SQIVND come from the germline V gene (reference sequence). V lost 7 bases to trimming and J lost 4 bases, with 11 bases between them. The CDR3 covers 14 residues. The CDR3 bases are TGTGCCAGTACCCCGGGGCTGGGGGCCAACGTCCTGACTTTC. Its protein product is CASTPGLGANVLTF.

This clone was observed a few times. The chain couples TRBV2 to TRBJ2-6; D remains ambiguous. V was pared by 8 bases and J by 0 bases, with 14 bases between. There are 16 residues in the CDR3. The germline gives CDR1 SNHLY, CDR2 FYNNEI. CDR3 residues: CASAALWTSGANVLTF. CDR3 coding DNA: TGTGCCAGCGCAGCCCTATGGACCTCTGGGGCCAACGTCCTGACTTTC.

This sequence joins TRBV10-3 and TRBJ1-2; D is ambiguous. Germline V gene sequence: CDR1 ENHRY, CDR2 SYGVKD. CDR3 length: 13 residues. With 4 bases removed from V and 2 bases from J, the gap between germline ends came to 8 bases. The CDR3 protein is CAISAGGNYGYTF. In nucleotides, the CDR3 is TGTGCCATCAGTGCTGGCGGGAACTATGGCTACACCTTC.

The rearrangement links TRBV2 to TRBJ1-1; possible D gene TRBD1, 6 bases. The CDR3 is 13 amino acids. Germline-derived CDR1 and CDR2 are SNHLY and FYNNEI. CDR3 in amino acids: CASEGGLNTEAFF. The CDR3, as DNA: TGTGCTTCCGAAGGGGGATTGAACACTGAAGCTTTCTTT.

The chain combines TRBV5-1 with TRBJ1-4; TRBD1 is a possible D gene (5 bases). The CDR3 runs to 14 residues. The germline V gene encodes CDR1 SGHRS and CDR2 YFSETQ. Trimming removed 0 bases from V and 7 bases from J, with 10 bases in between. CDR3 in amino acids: CASSLAGKGEKLFF. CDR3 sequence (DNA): TGCGCCAGCAGCTTGGCAGGGAAGGGTGAAAAACTGTTTTTT.

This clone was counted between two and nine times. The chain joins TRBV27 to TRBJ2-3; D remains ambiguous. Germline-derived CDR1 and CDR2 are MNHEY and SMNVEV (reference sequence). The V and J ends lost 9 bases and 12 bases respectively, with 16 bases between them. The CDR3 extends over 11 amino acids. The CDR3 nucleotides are TGTGCCAGTGGTTGGGCGCCCGCCCAGTATTTT. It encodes CASGWAPAQYF.

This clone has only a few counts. DNA of the CDR3: TGTGCCACCAGCAGAGACCGCGACAGGGATTCACCCCTCCACTTT. Residues: CATSRDRDRDSPLHF. The chain combines TRBV15 with TRBJ1-6; TRBD1 aligns across 7 bases. Germline V gene sequence: CDR1 LNHNV, CDR2 YYDKDF (reference sequence). The CDR3 extends over 15 amino acids. Trimming at V came to 0 bases and at J to 8 bases, leaving 4 bases not matched to a gene.

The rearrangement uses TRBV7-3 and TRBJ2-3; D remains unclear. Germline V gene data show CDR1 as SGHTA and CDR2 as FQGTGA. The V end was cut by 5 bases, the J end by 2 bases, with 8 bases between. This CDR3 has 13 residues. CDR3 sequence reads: CASSLQNTDTQYF. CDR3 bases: TGTGCCAGCAGCCTACAGAACACAGATACGCAGTATTTT.

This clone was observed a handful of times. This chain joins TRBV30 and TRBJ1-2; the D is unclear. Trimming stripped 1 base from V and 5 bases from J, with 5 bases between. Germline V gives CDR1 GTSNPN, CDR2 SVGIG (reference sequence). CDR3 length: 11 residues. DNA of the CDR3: TGTGCCTGGAGTGCTCTGTATGGCTACACCTTC. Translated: CAWSALYGYTF.

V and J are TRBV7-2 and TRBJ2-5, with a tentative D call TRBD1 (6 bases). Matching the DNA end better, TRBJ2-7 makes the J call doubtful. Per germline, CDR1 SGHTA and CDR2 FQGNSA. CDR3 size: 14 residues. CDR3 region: CASSFDRLHYEQYF. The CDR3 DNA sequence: TGTGCCAGCAGCTTCGACAGGCTTCACTACGAGCAGTACTTC.

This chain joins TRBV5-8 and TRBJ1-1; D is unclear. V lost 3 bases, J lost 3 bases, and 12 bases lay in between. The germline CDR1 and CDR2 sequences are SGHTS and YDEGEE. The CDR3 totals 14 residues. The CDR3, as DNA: TGTGCCAGCAGCTCCGTAGACTTAGACACTGAAGCTTTCTTT. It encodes CASSSVDLDTEAFF.

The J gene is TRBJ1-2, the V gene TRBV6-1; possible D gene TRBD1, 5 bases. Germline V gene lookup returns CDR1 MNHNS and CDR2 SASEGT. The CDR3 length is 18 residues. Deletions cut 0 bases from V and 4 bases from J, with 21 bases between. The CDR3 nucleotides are TGTGCCAGCAGTGAAGCGGTCGGGGCAGGACGGTGGGGCTATGGCTACACCTTC. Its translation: CASSEAVGAGRWGYGYTF.

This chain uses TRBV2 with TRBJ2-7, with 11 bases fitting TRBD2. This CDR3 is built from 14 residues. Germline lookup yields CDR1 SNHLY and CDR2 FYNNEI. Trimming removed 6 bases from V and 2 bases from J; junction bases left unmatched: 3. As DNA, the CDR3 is TGTGCCAGCAGAGCTAGCGGGGGGACCTACGAGCAGTACTTC. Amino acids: CASRASGGTYEQYF.

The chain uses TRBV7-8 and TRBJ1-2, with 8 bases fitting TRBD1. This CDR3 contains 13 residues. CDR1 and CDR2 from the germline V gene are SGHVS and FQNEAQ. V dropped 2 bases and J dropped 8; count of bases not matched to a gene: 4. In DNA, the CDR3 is TGTGCCAGCAGCTTACCAGGGGGCAGGGGCTACACCTTC. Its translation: CASSLPGGRGYTF.

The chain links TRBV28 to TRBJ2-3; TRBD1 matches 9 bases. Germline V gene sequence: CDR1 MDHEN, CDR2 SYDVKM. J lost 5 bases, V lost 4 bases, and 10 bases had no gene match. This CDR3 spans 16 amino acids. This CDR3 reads CASSSAGTGQKDTQYF. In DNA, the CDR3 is TGTGCCAGCAGTTCAGCCGGGACAGGGCAGAAAGATACGCAGTATTTT.

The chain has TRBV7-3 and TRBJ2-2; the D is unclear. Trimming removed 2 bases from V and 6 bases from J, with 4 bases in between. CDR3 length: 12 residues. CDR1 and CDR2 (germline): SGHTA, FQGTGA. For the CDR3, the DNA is TGTGCCAGCAGCTTAGAGGCCGGGGAGCTGTTTTTT. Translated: CASSLEAGELFF.

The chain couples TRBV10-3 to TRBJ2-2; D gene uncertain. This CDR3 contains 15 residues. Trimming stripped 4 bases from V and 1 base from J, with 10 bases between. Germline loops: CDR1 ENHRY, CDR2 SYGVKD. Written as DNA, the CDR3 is TGTGCCATCAGTGTTTCCTCCGAGAACACCGGGGAGCTGTTTTTT. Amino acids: CAISVSSENTGELFF.

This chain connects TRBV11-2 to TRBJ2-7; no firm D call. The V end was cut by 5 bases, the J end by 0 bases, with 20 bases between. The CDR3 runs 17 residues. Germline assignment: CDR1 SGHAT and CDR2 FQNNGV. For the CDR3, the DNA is TGTGCCAGCAGCCCACCTCTTGAGACGGCCTACTCCTACGAGCAGTACTTC. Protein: CASSPPLETAYSYEQYF.

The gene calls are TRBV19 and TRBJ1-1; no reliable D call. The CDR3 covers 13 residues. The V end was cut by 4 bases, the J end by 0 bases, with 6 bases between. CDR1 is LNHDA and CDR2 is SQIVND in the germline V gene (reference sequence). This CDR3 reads CASSTHLNTEAFF. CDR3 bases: TGTGCCAGTAGTACACACCTGAACACTGAAGCTTTCTTT.

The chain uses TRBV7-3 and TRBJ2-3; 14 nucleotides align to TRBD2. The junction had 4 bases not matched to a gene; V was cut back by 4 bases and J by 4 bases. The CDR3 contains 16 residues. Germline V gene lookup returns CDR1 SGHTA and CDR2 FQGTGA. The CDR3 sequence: CASSSGLAGAADTQYF. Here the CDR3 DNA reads TGTGCCAGCAGCTCGGGACTAGCGGGGGCCGCAGATACGCAGTATTTT.